This section outlines one T cell receptor (beta chain) sequence together with its context. Its antigen is currently unknown. Sequencing used immunoSEQ multiplex PCR; TCRdb keeps in-frame clones, though not all of them. The sample has 250,000 to 350,000 clones, more than 75% seen once. The record originates from a study of cytomegalovirus exposure and HLA in healthy donors. Across the whole study: The same platform was used for the 120 or so validation repertoires as for the approximately 730 first-cohort repertoires, as reported in a later analysis. Study findings and constraints: According to reports, the classifier identified cytomegalovirus status with high specificity and sensitivity. Confirmation in vitro established that a few CMV-associated chains were specific for CMV antigens.

Germline V gene lookup returns CDR1 SGHDT and CDR2 YYEEEE. The CDR3 covers 14 residues. With 5 bases clipped from V and 5 bases from J, the junction kept 9 bases outside the gene matches. The genes are TRBV5-6 and TRBJ2-7, with TRBD2 identical over 8 bases. Sequencing was done on a sample of PBMCs. The source is a young woman in good health and CMV-seronegative. The CDR3 bases are TGTGCCAGCAGGGATGGGACTAGTTCACACGAGCAGTACTTC. Protein product: CASRDGTSSHEQYF.